This TCR beta chain was sequenced during a study of blood T cell repertoires in COVID-19. The wider study: The samples span acute and convalescent COVID-19 from the United States, Italy and Spain. T cells, B-cell-depleted T cells, or PBMCs provided the cDNA or gDNA that served as material.

CDR1 is SGHTS and CDR2 is YDEGEE in the germline V gene. The CDR3 extends over 16 amino acids. V was cut by 4 bases and J by 0 bases, with 16 bases left in between. Source study methods: Amplification of reference gene primers was used by the study to estimate nucleated cell counts. Using immunoSEQ multiplex PCR, the repertoire was profiled, and TCRdb retains in-frame clones only, with some absent. V, J and clone size are those of that table, while D and trimming were read from the DNA. The sample carries some 100,000 clones, roughly 86% recorded once. This TCR was sampled from a middle-aged man with acute or convalescent COVID-19. The V and J genes are TRBV5-8 and TRBJ1-1, with D hard to call. Source material: peripheral blood. The CDR3 reads CASSPMGGPLNTEAFF. The CDR3 DNA reads TGTGCCAGCAGCCCGATGGGCGGGCCTCTGAACACTGAAGCTTTCTTT.